These 14 T cell receptor beta chains came from one sample sequenced in a study of T cell changes during pregnancy in multiple sclerosis. Only in-frame clones appear in the TCRdb table, and some are missing; sequencing was by immunoSEQ multiplex PCR. The repertoire holds about 75,000 clones, with approximately 93% as singletons. The material sequenced was CD4+ T cells from peripheral blood mononuclear cells, taken after pregnancy. These receptors all come from a female donor with multiple sclerosis, enrolled in a pregnancy study.

The CDR3 reads CASSAGGETQYF. CDR3 in DNA: TGTGCCAGCTCCGCGGGGGGAGAGACCCAGTACTTC. This chain uses TRBV18 with TRBJ2-5; 8 bases fit TRBD2. The germline CDR1 and CDR2 sequences are KGHSH and LQKENI. The V and J ends lost 6 bases and 4 bases, in that order; junction bases with no gene match: 1. The CDR3 is 12 residues long.

The V call is TRBV30, the J call TRBJ1-1; the D is unclear. Trimming shortened V by 2 bases and J by 5 bases, and 9 bases separated the two germline ends. From germline, CDR1 is GTSNPN and CDR2 SVGIG (reference sequence). This CDR3 contains 12 residues. The CDR3 here is CAWSRSETEAFF. CDR3 in DNA: TGTGCCTGGAGTAGGAGCGAGACTGAAGCTTTCTTT.

This chain uses TRBV20-1 with TRBJ2-1, with D hard to call. This CDR3 region has 10 residues. Per the germline V gene, CDR1 is DFQATT and CDR2 is SNEGSKA (reference sequence). The germline V and J ends were trimmed by 3 bases and 10 bases, with 7 bases remaining between them. Here the CDR3 DNA reads TGCAGTGCTAGTTTTGGCGAGCAGTTCTTC. The encoded protein is CSASFGEQFF.

The chain links TRBV6-1 to TRBJ2-7; D is unresolved. CDR3 length: 14 amino acids. V shed 1 base and J shed 5 bases, with 12 bases lying between them. In germline, CDR1 is MNHNS, CDR2 SASEGT. The CDR3 protein is CASSEDLVLNEQYF. The CDR3 coding sequence is TGTGCCAGCAGTGAAGACTTGGTTCTGAACGAGCAGTACTTC.

This clone has only one observation. The gene calls are TRBV19 and TRBJ1-1; 7 bases map to TRBD1. This CDR3 is 14 amino acids long. CDR1 and CDR2 from the germline V gene are LNHDA and SQIVND (reference sequence). V trimming: 8 bases; J trimming: 4 bases; junction bases outside the gene matches: 10. The CDR3 region is CASRSRGRGTEAFF. DNA of the CDR3: TGTGCCAGTCGGTCAAGGGGGCGAGGCACTGAAGCTTTCTTT.

The chain combines TRBV19 with TRBJ2-3; 8 bases agree with TRBD1. V was clipped by 4 bases and J by 1 base; unmatched bases: 4. The CDR3 is 15 residues long. Germline loops: CDR1 LNHDA, CDR2 SQIVND (reference sequence). The CDR3 region is CASSRTGGGTDTQYF. In nucleotides, the CDR3 is TGTGCCAGTAGTAGAACAGGGGGTGGCACAGATACGCAGTATTTT.

The gene calls are TRBV5-1 and TRBJ1-3; 7 bases align to TRBD1. J was trimmed by 7 bases and V by 4 bases; bases with no gene match: 11. This CDR3 comprises 15 residues. Looked up from germline, CDR1 is SGHRS and CDR2 is YFSETQ. The CDR3 DNA reads as TGCGCCAGCAGCCCTGAGGGGGCGGCAGGTAACACCATATATTTT. Translating gives CASSPEGAAGNTIYF.

V usage is TRBV2 and J usage is TRBJ1-4; tentative D call: TRBD1 (6 bases). The CDR3 loop spans 15 amino acids. Looked up from germline, CDR1 is SNHLY and CDR2 is FYNNEI. Trimming removed 2 bases at V and 7 bases at J, with 14 bases between. The DNA for the CDR3 is TGTGCCAGCAGTGAAATAGGGGGTATGGGTGAAAAACTGTTTTTT. Translated, it gives CASSEIGGMGEKLFF.

This clone has just one count. This chain links TRBV6-6 with TRBJ2-7, with D possibly being TRBD2 (6 bases). The CDR3 loop spans 15 amino acids. Trimming removed 2 bases from V and 6 bases from J, with 17 bases in between. Germline CDR1 is MNHNY and CDR2 is SVGAGI (reference sequence). In nucleotides, the CDR3 is TGTGCCAGCAGTTACCAACGCGGGCGGGAAGGCGAGCAGTACTTC. It yields the protein CASSYQRGREGEQYF.

V and J are TRBV19 and TRBJ2-7; 11 positions agree with TRBD2. This CDR3 region has 15 residues. Germline CDR1 and CDR2: LNHDA and SQIVND (reference sequence). The V and J ends lost 6 bases and 3 bases, in that order; junction bases with no gene match: 7. The CDR3 sequence is CASRKTSGAYYEQYF. The CDR3 coding sequence is TGTGCCAGTAGGAAGACTAGCGGGGCCTACTACGAGCAGTACTTC.

The rearrangement joins TRBV6-4 to TRBJ2-2; D not certain. The CDR3 extends over 15 amino acids. Trimming removed 4 bases at V and 6 bases at J, with 15 bases between. Germline V gene data show CDR1 as MRHNA and CDR2 as SNTAGT. The CDR3 DNA sequence: TGTGCCAGCAGTGTTGAGGATACCTCGGCCGGGGAGCTGTTTTTT. It yields the protein CASSVEDTSAGELFF.

V and J are TRBV29-1 and TRBJ2-5; maybe TRBD1 (5 bases). This CDR3 contains 10 residues. The V and J ends lost 4 bases and 7 bases respectively, with 7 bases between them. The germline gives CDR1 SQVTM, CDR2 ANQGSEA. The CDR3 bases are TGCAGCGTTGGGGGCTTGACCCAGTACTTC. Amino acid sequence: CSVGGLTQYF.

V and J are TRBV19 and TRBJ2-2, with 7 bases identical to TRBD1. The CDR3 sequence is 15 residues long. The junction had 5 bases not matched to a gene; V was cut back by 7 bases and J by 0 bases. The germline CDR1 and CDR2 sequences are LNHDA and SQIVND (reference sequence). The DNA of the CDR3 is TGTGCCAGTACCCCGGGACAGCCGAACACCGGGGAGCTGTTTTTT. Its protein is CASTPGQPNTGELFF.

V and J are TRBV15 and TRBJ1-2, with 7 bases matching TRBD1. After removal of 5 bases from V and 3 bases from J, the junction contained 6 bases not matched to a gene. This CDR3 comprises 14 residues. In germline, CDR1 is LNHNV, CDR2 YYDKDF (reference sequence). The CDR3 nucleotides are TGTGCCACCAGCGGACGGGACAGAGACTATGGCTACACCTTC. Its protein is CATSGRDRDYGYTF.